One sample yielded the 22 T cell receptor beta chains listed below, sequenced in a study of vaccination and CD4 T cells after COVID-19. TCRdb recomputed calls from the PCR reads with MiXCR, one row per CDR3 protein. This sample yields about 18,000 distinct CDR3 sequences, of which around two thirds are seen a single time; approximately 1% belongs to the top ten. The sequenced sample was CD4+ T cells from blood, obtained before SARS-CoV-2 vaccination. These TCRs come from a human donor who had recovered from COVID-19.

This clonotype was observed a handful of times. J is TRBJ1-2 and V is TRBV10-3; 9 bases line up with TRBD1. The CDR3 loop spans 15 amino acids. CDR1 is ENHRY and CDR2 is SYGVKD in the germline V gene. Germline trimming cut 10 bases from V and 9 bases from J; bases unmatched to any gene: 18. The CDR3 spells CASSPRDRDSPSYTF. The CDR3 DNA is TGTGCCAGCAGCCCCAGGGACAGGGACTCTCCAAGCTACACCTTC.

This clonotype counts as medium-sized. The chain carries TRBV20-1 and TRBJ2-2; D not resolved. Germline CDR1 is DFQATT and CDR2 is SNEGSKA (reference sequence). The CDR3 is 12 amino acids. Trimming took 5 bases from V and 0 from J, leaving 4 bases between them. The CDR3 coding sequence is TGCAGTGCTGCTACGAACACCGGGGAGCTGTTTTTT. It translates to CSAATNTGELFF.

This clonotype was found a few times. The chain employs TRBV7-2 and TRBJ1-1; D is possibly TRBD1 (5 bases). CDR1 is SGHTA, CDR2 FQGNSA, per germline. The CDR3 sequence is 13 residues long. V was clipped by 1 base and J by 6 bases, with 9 bases between them. Here the CDR3 reads CASSLELGPEAFF. CDR3 nucleotide sequence: TGTGCCAGCAGCTTAGAGCTGGGGCCTGAAGCTTTCTTT. The entire variable domain, with the rest obtained from reference TRBV7-2 and TRBJ1-1, is as follows: GAGVSQSPSNKVTEKGKDVELRCDPISGHTALYWYRQSLGQGLEFLIYFQGNSAPDKSGLPSDRFSAERTGGSVSTLTIQRTQQEDSAVYLCASSLELGPEAFFGQGTRLTVV.

This chain uses TRBV6-5 with TRBJ1-2, with D perhaps matching TRBD1 (6 bases). CDR1 is MNHEY, CDR2 SVGAGI, per germline. The germline V and J ends were trimmed by 0 bases and 5 bases, with 10 bases remaining between them. CDR3 length: 14 residues. DNA of the CDR3: TGTGCCAGCAGTTACTCGGGGGGCCAGTATGGCTACACCTTC. Translated, it gives CASSYSGGQYGYTF.

The chain is built from TRBV28 and TRBJ1-5; 7 bases agree with TRBD1. The V gene's germline CDR1 is MDHEN and CDR2 SYDVKM. Trimming took 7 bases from V and 0 from J; bases not matched to a gene: 9. The CDR3 extends over 16 amino acids. The CDR3: CASTGTEPYSNQPQHF. CDR3 bases: TGTGCCAGCACAGGGACAGAGCCATATAGCAATCAGCCCCAGCATTTT. The entire variable domain, with the rest obtained from reference TRBV28 and TRBJ1-5, is as follows: DVKVTQSSRYLVKRTGEKVFLECVQDMDHENMFWYRQDPGLGLRLIYFSYDVKMKEKGDIPEGYSVSREKKERFSLILESASTNQTSMYLCASTGTEPYSNQPQHFGDGTRLSIL.

This clonotype was seen once. This chain connects TRBV28 to TRBJ2-3; either TRBD1 or TRBD2 may supply D (5 bases each). Germline assignment: CDR1 MDHEN and CDR2 SYDVKM. The V gene lost 8 bases and the J gene lost 6 bases, with 15 bases spanning the gap. This CDR3 has 13 amino acids. For the CDR3, the DNA is TGTGCCAGCCGCGGTCCGGGGCGCGATACGCAGTATTTT. Its protein is CASRGPGRDTQYF.

The chain has TRBV4-1 and TRBJ1-5; unclear D gene. CDR1 and CDR2 from the germline V gene are MGHRA and YSYEKL. The ends were cut back, 3 bases at V and 4 bases at J, with 16 bases in the middle. CDR3 length: 16 residues. CDR3: CASSHIKASGNQPQHF. CDR3 in DNA: TGCGCCAGCAGCCATATTAAAGCCTCGGGGAATCAGCCCCAGCATTTT.

The rearrangement joins TRBV20-1 to TRBJ2-7; tentatively, D is TRBD1 (6 bases). V shed 6 bases and J shed 6 bases, with 9 bases lying between them. This CDR3 contains 10 residues. Germline-derived CDR1 and CDR2 are DFQATT and SNEGSKA (reference sequence). The CDR3 sequence is CSARGGEQYF. The CDR3 DNA is TGCAGTGCCAGGGGTGGCGAGCAGTACTTC.

Only a few counts were recorded for this clonotype. This chain uses TRBV27 with TRBJ2-3, with a weak D call TRBD2 (7 bases). V was clipped by 6 bases and J by 4 bases, with 14 bases between them. From germline, CDR1 is MNHEY and CDR2 SMNVEV (reference sequence). CDR3 length equals 14 residues. CDR3 protein: CASRRGGFADTQYF. CDR3 nucleotide sequence: TGTGCCAGCAGAAGGGGGGGTTTCGCAGATACGCAGTATTTT.

This CDR3 is CASSRDYSSTDTQYF. In DNA form, the CDR3 reads TGTGCCAGCTCGCGGGACTATAGTAGCACAGATACGCAGTATTTT. The chain recombines TRBV18 with TRBJ2-3; 7 bases fit TRBD2. This CDR3 is 15 amino acids long. Trimming cost V 6 bases and J 0 bases; bases outside gene matches: 6. Germline-derived CDR1 and CDR2 are KGHSH and LQKENI.

V is TRBV19 and J is TRBJ1-1; TRBD1 matches at 9 bases. This CDR3 has 15 amino acids. The trim removed 4 bases at V and 2 bases at J, leaving 5 bases unmatched. In germline, CDR1 is LNHDA, CDR2 SQIVND (reference sequence). CDR3 in DNA: TGTGCCAGTAGTACCGGGACAGGGATCAACACTGAAGCTTTCTTT. It yields the protein CASSTGTGINTEAFF.

The sample holds a few counts of this clonotype. The chain employs TRBV20-1 and TRBJ2-1, with 11 bases fitting TRBD2. The V segment lost 5 bases and the J segment 8 bases; nucleotides outside the gene matches: 11. Germline-derived CDR1 and CDR2 are DFQATT and SNEGSKA (reference sequence). The CDR3 runs 15 residues. CDR3 bases: TGCAGTGCTTTCGATAGCGGGAGGGCCGGGGATGAGCAGTTCTTC. It specifies CSAFDSGRAGDEQFF.

The chain recombines TRBV10-1 with TRBJ1-1; D may be TRBD1 (5 bases). V lost 0 bases and J lost 0, with 11 bases in between. The CDR3 contains 16 residues. CDR1 is WNHNN and CDR2 is SYGVQD in the germline V gene (reference sequence). The CDR3 loop reads CASSESPGSMNTEAFF. The DNA of the CDR3 is TGCGCCAGCAGTGAGTCGCCAGGGTCCATGAACACTGAAGCTTTCTTT.

The sample holds a few counts of this clonotype. This chain links TRBV28 with TRBJ2-5, with D perhaps TRBD1 (5 bases). Germline loops: CDR1 MDHEN, CDR2 SYDVKM. The CDR3 loop spans 16 amino acids. The V end lost 6 bases, the J end lost 2 bases, and 19 bases lay between the germline ends. The chain's CDR3 is CASRGHSGLGQETQYF. The CDR3 DNA reads as TGTGCCAGCAGAGGCCATTCAGGGCTCGGGCAAGAGACCCAGTACTTC.

The gene calls are TRBV10-3 and TRBJ2-2; D not certain. The CDR3 runs 14 residues. CDR1 ENHRY and CDR2 SYGVKD come from the germline V gene. Trimming removed 0 bases from V and 10 bases from J, with 12 bases in between. The CDR3 protein is CAISESGRTTELFF. In DNA, the CDR3 is TGTGCCATCAGTGAGTCCGGCAGGACGACGGAGCTGTTTTTT.

This clonotype was seen only once. This chain joins TRBV27 and TRBJ2-5; no definite D call. The V and J ends lost 6 bases and 5 bases respectively, with 10 bases between them. The CDR3 spans 12 residues. Per the germline V gene, CDR1 is MNHEY and CDR2 is SMNVEV (reference sequence). The CDR3 DNA sequence: TGTGCCAGCAGGGACCGACGGGAGACCCAGTACTTC. This codes for CASRDRRETQYF.

Here the CDR3 reads CASSYSGNNQNIQYF. CDR3 DNA sequence: TGTGCCAGCAGTTACTCAGGAAATAACCAAAACATTCAGTACTTC. The chain uses TRBV6-5 and TRBJ2-4; D is unclear. The germline V and J ends were trimmed by 0 bases and 5 bases, with 11 bases remaining between them. Germline V gives CDR1 MNHEY, CDR2 SVGAGI. The CDR3 runs to 15 residues.

V usage is TRBV6-1 and J usage is TRBJ1-1, with D maybe TRBD1 (6 bases). The CDR3 extends over 14 amino acids. The V and J ends lost 6 bases and 5 bases respectively, with 16 bases between them. The germline gives CDR1 MNHNS, CDR2 SASEGT. In DNA form, the CDR3 reads TGTGCCAGCAGGATTTTCAGGGGAGAGACTGAAGCTTTCTTT. Its translation: CASRIFRGETEAFF.

This clonotype was counted a single time. The rearrangement links TRBV6-1 to TRBJ2-7; 7 bases fit TRBD2. Germline trimming cut 2 bases from V and 4 bases from J; bases unmatched to any gene: 17. The CDR3 is made up of 18 amino acids. Per the germline V gene, CDR1 is MNHNS and CDR2 is SASEGT. The CDR3 DNA follows: TGTGCCAGCAGTGAACGGGGCCTAGCGGACTTCCCCCAATACGAGCAGTACTTC. As protein: CASSERGLADFPQYEQYF.

V and J are TRBV9 and TRBJ2-1; 11 nucleotides align to TRBD2. V lost 3 bases, J lost 7 bases, and 6 bases stayed unmatched. The CDR3 spans 15 residues. The germline V gene has CDR1 SGDLS and CDR2 YYNGEE. CDR3 coding DNA: TGTGCCAGCAGCGCCCTTAGCGGGGGGGAGAATGAGCAGTTCTTC. Translation gives CASSALSGGENEQFF.

This clonotype has just a few counts. The J gene is TRBJ2-1, the V gene TRBV15; no definite D call. The V end was cut by 0 bases, the J end by 2 bases, with 8 bases between. The CDR3 runs to 15 residues. Germline loops: CDR1 LNHNV, CDR2 YYDKDF (reference sequence). The CDR3 DNA reads TGTGCCACCAGCAGAGAGGAAGCAACCTACAATGAGCAGTTCTTC. Translation gives CATSREEATYNEQFF.

The gene calls are TRBV28 and TRBJ1-1; possibly TRBD1 for D (6 bases). The V end was cut by 5 bases, the J end by 6 bases, with 13 bases between. This CDR3 has 13 amino acids. Per germline, CDR1 MDHEN and CDR2 SYDVKM. The CDR3 loop reads CASSDTGYAEAFF. The CDR3 DNA is TGTGCCAGCAGTGATACAGGGTATGCTGAAGCTTTCTTT.